A selection of T cell receptor beta chains follows, all from one sample in a study of blood T cell repertoires in COVID-19. Using immunoSEQ multiplex PCR, the repertoire was profiled, and TCRdb retains in-frame clones only, with some absent. The sample has some 49,000 clones, roughly 87% seen once; the top ten hold approximately 10%. The material sequenced was peripheral blood. The source is a human donor in a cohort sampled during active COVID-19. CDR3s include the opening cysteine and the closing phenylalanine or tryptophan. The order of the fields is J gene, V gene, D gene, clone size, CDR3 DNA, CDR3 protein. The D gene is left open where the match is weak. Size tells how often a clone was seen (once, few, many) or the class of an expanded clone, and some rows leave it out.

j_gene: TRBJ2-7
v_gene: TRBV27
d_gene: TRBD2
abundance: NA
CDR3nt: TGTGCCAGCTGCCCGGGACTAGGGAATTACGAGCAGTACTTC
CDR3aa: CASCPGLGNYEQYF

j_gene: TRBJ2-3
v_gene: TRBV13
d_gene: TRBD2
abundance: once
CDR3nt: TGTGCCAGCAGCCTCCGACTAGCGGGTAGTGGAGATACGCAGTATTTT
CDR3aa: CASSLRLAGSGDTQYF

j_gene: TRBJ1-5
v_gene: TRBV7-8
d_gene: NA
abundance: few
CDR3nt: TGTGCCAGCACTGGACAGCTCAATCAGCCCCAGCATTTT
CDR3aa: CASTGQLNQPQHF

j_gene: TRBJ2-1
v_gene: TRBV5-6
d_gene: TRBD2
abundance: medium-sized
CDR3nt: TGTGCCAGCAGCCCCCCCGGGACTAGCAGCAATGAGCAGTTCTTC
CDR3aa: CASSPPGTSSNEQFF

j_gene: TRBJ2-2
v_gene: TRBV6-1
d_gene: NA
abundance: once
CDR3nt: TGTGCCAGCAGTGAACGTGGGGGGGGCAGGACGAACACCGGGGAGCTGTTTTTT
CDR3aa: CASSERGGGRTNTGELFF

j_gene: TRBJ2-7
v_gene: TRBV19
d_gene: NA
abundance: NA
CDR3nt: TGTGCCAGTAGTATAACCCCGGGGAACGAGCAGTACTTC
CDR3aa: CASSITPGNEQYF

j_gene: TRBJ2-3
v_gene: TRBV5-1
d_gene: NA
abundance: once
CDR3nt: TGCGCCAGCAGCCCGGAGAGCACAGATACGCAGTATTTT
CDR3aa: CASSPESTDTQYF

j_gene: TRBJ2-6
v_gene: TRBV28
d_gene: TRBD1
abundance: NA
CDR3nt: TGTGCCAGCAGTTTTCTCACCGGGACAGGGGGCCTCTCTGGGGCCAACGTCCTGACTTTC
CDR3aa: CASSFLTGTGGLSGANVLTF

j_gene: TRBJ2-3
v_gene: TRBV4-3
d_gene: NA
abundance: once
CDR3nt: TGCGCCAGCAGCCAATGGGGAGGAATGGGAGATACGCAGTATTTT
CDR3aa: CASSQWGGMGDTQYF

j_gene: TRBJ2-3
v_gene: TRBV6-2/TRBV6-3
d_gene: NA
abundance: NA
CDR3nt: TGTGCCAGCAGTTACTCGATTGAGGGGGATGGGAAAGATACGCAGTATTTT
CDR3aa: CASSYSIEGDGKDTQYF

j_gene: TRBJ2-7
v_gene: TRBV15
d_gene: TRBD2
abundance: NA
CDR3nt: TGTGCCACCAGCAGAGATCGGGGAGGGTACGAGCAGTACTTC
CDR3aa: CATSRDRGGYEQYF

j_gene: TRBJ1-2
v_gene: TRBV11-2
d_gene: NA
abundance: NA
CDR3nt: TGTGCCAGCAGCTCAGTCTATGGCTACACCTTC
CDR3aa: CASSSVYGYTF

j_gene: TRBJ2-2
v_gene: TRBV3-1/TRBV3-2
d_gene: NA
abundance: NA
CDR3nt: TGTGCCAGCAGCCAAGATCTTGGAGCGGGCGGGGAGCTGTTTTTT
CDR3aa: CASSQDLGAGGELFF

j_gene: TRBJ1-2
v_gene: TRBV28
d_gene: NA
abundance: NA
CDR3nt: TGTGCCAGCAGTTTTGGGGGGACCGAGTATGGCTGGTTGGCCTTC
CDR3aa: CASSFGGTEYGWLAF

j_gene: TRBJ2-3
v_gene: TRBV6-4
d_gene: TRBD2
abundance: NA
CDR3nt: TGTGCCAGCAGTCTCGGACGGGGGGGAGATACGCAGTATTTT
CDR3aa: CASSLGRGGDTQYF

j_gene: TRBJ1-2
v_gene: TRBV5-1
d_gene: NA
abundance: NA
CDR3nt: TGCGCCAGCAGCTTGACCCCGAACGGGGGCTATGGCTACACCTTC
CDR3aa: CASSLTPNGGYGYTF

j_gene: TRBJ1-6
v_gene: TRBV4-3
d_gene: TRBD1
abundance: NA
CDR3nt: TGCGCCAGCAGCCAAGGGAGGACAGGGGAGGGTTCACCCCTCCACTTT
CDR3aa: CASSQGRTGEGSPLHF

j_gene: TRBJ1-5
v_gene: TRBV3-1/TRBV3-2
d_gene: NA
abundance: NA
CDR3nt: TGTGCCAGCAGCCAAGATTTGGGGGGAGTTTGGGGCAATCAGCCCCAGCATTTT
CDR3aa: CASSQDLGGVWGNQPQHF

j_gene: TRBJ1-2
v_gene: TRBV6-1
d_gene: TRBD1
abundance: NA
CDR3nt: TGTGCCAGCAGTTGGGGACAGTTCTATGGCTACACCTTC
CDR3aa: CASSWGQFYGYTF

j_gene: TRBJ2-3
v_gene: TRBV30
d_gene: NA
abundance: few
CDR3nt: TGTGCCTGGACCCTTAGGAGGGCAGATACGCAGTATTTT
CDR3aa: CAWTLRRADTQYF

j_gene: TRBJ1-4
v_gene: TRBV5-4
d_gene: NA
abundance: NA
CDR3nt: TGTGCCAGCAGCGGCGACTCACCCTCGCCCGGAAAACTGTTTTTT
CDR3aa: CASSGDSPSPGKLFF

j_gene: TRBJ2-7
v_gene: TRBV5-1
d_gene: TRBD1
abundance: NA
CDR3nt: TGCGCCAGCAGCCCCGGGACAGGGGGCTACGAGCAGTACTTC
CDR3aa: CASSPGTGGYEQYF

j_gene: TRBJ1-2
v_gene: TRBV5-1
d_gene: TRBD1
abundance: NA
CDR3nt: TGCGCCAGCAGCTTGCGGACAGGGGGCAACTATGGCTACACCTTC
CDR3aa: CASSLRTGGNYGYTF

j_gene: TRBJ2-1
v_gene: TRBV5-1
d_gene: NA
abundance: NA
CDR3nt: TGCGCCAGCAGCCCTAACGCGCTGAGCTCCTACAATGAGCAGTTCTTC
CDR3aa: CASSPNALSSYNEQFF

j_gene: TRBJ2-5
v_gene: TRBV5-5
d_gene: NA
abundance: NA
CDR3nt: TGTGCCAGCAGCTTGGAGGGGGAAGGGCCGGAGTACTTC
CDR3aa: CASSLEGEGPEYF

j_gene: TRBJ2-7
v_gene: TRBV5-1
d_gene: NA
abundance: NA
CDR3nt: TGCGCCAGCAGCTTGGAGTCAGCCTACGAGCAGTACTTC
CDR3aa: CASSLESAYEQYF

j_gene: TRBJ2-2
v_gene: TRBV18
d_gene: NA
abundance: NA
CDR3nt: TGTGCCAGCTACGAACAGAACACCGGGGAGCTGTTTTTT
CDR3aa: CASYEQNTGELFF

j_gene: TRBJ2-7
v_gene: TRBV7-9
d_gene: NA
abundance: once
CDR3nt: TGTGCCAGCAGCTTATTGTACATAGCCCACGAGCAGTACTTC
CDR3aa: CASSLLYIAHEQYF

j_gene: TRBJ2-5
v_gene: TRBV5-6
d_gene: TRBD1
abundance: NA
CDR3nt: TGTGCCAGCAGCTCGGACAGGGACGGGCAAGAGACCCAGTACTTC
CDR3aa: CASSSDRDGQETQYF

j_gene: TRBJ2-5
v_gene: TRBV5-1
d_gene: NA
abundance: few
CDR3nt: TGCGCCAGCAGCTTGATGGCGGGTCGATTACAAGAGACCCAGTACTTC
CDR3aa: CASSLMAGRLQETQYF

j_gene: TRBJ1-5
v_gene: TRBV19
d_gene: NA
abundance: NA
CDR3nt: TGTGCCAGTAATGACAGAGGCAATCAGCCCCAGCATTTT
CDR3aa: CASNDRGNQPQHF

j_gene: TRBJ2-7
v_gene: TRBV6-5
d_gene: NA
abundance: NA
CDR3nt: TGTGCCAGCTCCCCGAGGGGGGGCTACGAGCAGTACTTC
CDR3aa: CASSPRGGYEQYF

j_gene: TRBJ2-4
v_gene: TRBV30
d_gene: TRBD2
abundance: NA
CDR3nt: TGTGCCTGGAAGTGGGGGGGAGACAGAAACATTCAGTACTTC
CDR3aa: CAWKWGGDRNIQYF

j_gene: TRBJ1-2
v_gene: TRBV5-4
d_gene: NA
abundance: NA
CDR3nt: TGTGCCAGCAGATTGTACGGGTCCGATGTCGTCTATGGCTACACCTTC
CDR3aa: CASRLYGSDVVYGYTF

j_gene: TRBJ2-1
v_gene: TRBV4-2
d_gene: NA
abundance: NA
CDR3nt: TGTGCCAGCAGCACGGGACTCAGCTCCTACAATGAGCAGTTCTTC
CDR3aa: CASSTGLSSYNEQFF

j_gene: TRBJ2-1
v_gene: TRBV3-1/TRBV3-2
d_gene: TRBD2
abundance: NA
CDR3nt: TGTGCCAGCAGCCAAGATGGGGTGAGCGGGGGAACCTACAATGAGCAGTTCTTC
CDR3aa: CASSQDGVSGGTYNEQFF

j_gene: TRBJ2-7
v_gene: TRBV5-4
d_gene: TRBD2
abundance: NA
CDR3nt: TGTGCCAGCAGCCCCCCCGGGGGGAGCTCCTACGAGCAGTACTTC
CDR3aa: CASSPPGGSSYEQYF

j_gene: TRBJ2-7
v_gene: TRBV15
d_gene: TRBD2
abundance: once
CDR3nt: TGTGCCACCAGCAGAGATTCTCCCCTACTAGCGGGAGTTCCGTACTTC
CDR3aa: CATSRDSPLLAGVPYF

j_gene: TRBJ2-1
v_gene: TRBV3-1/TRBV3-2
d_gene: TRBD2
abundance: NA
CDR3nt: TGTGCCAGCAGTATAGCCGGGACTAGCGGCTACAATGAGCAGTTCTTC
CDR3aa: CASSIAGTSGYNEQFF

j_gene: TRBJ2-3
v_gene: TRBV6-6
d_gene: NA
abundance: NA
CDR3nt: TGTGCCAGCAGTCTCGGGGGAGGAGCACTTTCAGATACGCAGTATTTT
CDR3aa: CASSLGGGALSDTQYF

j_gene: TRBJ2-7
v_gene: TRBV4-2
d_gene: TRBD2
abundance: NA
CDR3nt: TGTGCCAGCGCGTCGGGAGGGTCCCCCTACGAGCAGTACTTC
CDR3aa: CASASGGSPYEQYF

j_gene: TRBJ1-5
v_gene: TRBV19
d_gene: NA
abundance: NA
CDR3nt: TGTGCCAGTAGCCTACGACAGACCGGCACCAATCAGCCCCAGCATTTT
CDR3aa: CASSLRQTGTNQPQHF

j_gene: TRBJ2-3
v_gene: TRBV30
d_gene: TRBD2
abundance: NA
CDR3nt: TGTGCCTGGAGTGTCACCCGGGGGGCAGATACGCAGTATTTT
CDR3aa: CAWSVTRGADTQYF

j_gene: TRBJ1-2
v_gene: TRBV3-1/TRBV3-2
d_gene: TRBD1
abundance: NA
CDR3nt: TGTGCCAGCAGCTTCCGGGACAGGGTTCCGAATGGCTACACCTTC
CDR3aa: CASSFRDRVPNGYTF

j_gene: TRBJ1-1
v_gene: TRBV7-3
d_gene: NA
abundance: NA
CDR3nt: TGTGCCAGCCAGGAGGGGCAGCACACTGAAGCTTTCTTT
CDR3aa: CASQEGQHTEAFF

j_gene: TRBJ2-5
v_gene: TRBV6-1
d_gene: NA
abundance: NA
CDR3nt: TGTGCCAGCAGTGGAAGGACAGAACAAGAGACCCAGTACTTC
CDR3aa: CASSGRTEQETQYF

j_gene: TRBJ1-4
v_gene: TRBV5-1
d_gene: NA
abundance: NA
CDR3nt: TGCGCCAGCCGAGAGGGATCAACTAATGAAAAACTGTTTTTT
CDR3aa: CASREGSTNEKLFF

j_gene: TRBJ2-7
v_gene: TRBV28
d_gene: TRBD1
abundance: NA
CDR3nt: TGTGCCAGCAGTCCCGGACAGGGCAACTCCTACGAGCAGTACTTC
CDR3aa: CASSPGQGNSYEQYF

j_gene: TRBJ2-7
v_gene: TRBV27
d_gene: NA
abundance: once
CDR3nt: TGTGCCAGCAGTTTATCTTACAGTTACTACGAGCAGTACTTC
CDR3aa: CASSLSYSYYEQYF

j_gene: TRBJ1-1
v_gene: TRBV5-1
d_gene: TRBD1
abundance: NA
CDR3nt: TGCGCCAGCAGCTTGGCCGGGACAGGGGGCAGCACTGAAGCTTTCTTT
CDR3aa: CASSLAGTGGSTEAFF

j_gene: TRBJ2-3
v_gene: TRBV28
d_gene: NA
abundance: NA
CDR3nt: TGTGCCAGCAGTTACACAAAAAATACGCAGTATTTT
CDR3aa: CASSYTKNTQYF

j_gene: TRBJ1-1
v_gene: TRBV10-1
d_gene: TRBD1
abundance: NA
CDR3nt: TGCGCCAGCACCACCGCCAGGGACAGAGGGGTTAGGGCTGAAGCTTTCTTT
CDR3aa: CASTTARDRGVRAEAFF

j_gene: TRBJ2-3
v_gene: TRBV24-1
d_gene: NA
abundance: NA
CDR3nt: TGTGCCACCAGTGACGGGGGAGCCACAGATACGCAGTATTTT
CDR3aa: CATSDGGATDTQYF

j_gene: TRBJ2-6
v_gene: TRBV28
d_gene: NA
abundance: NA
CDR3nt: TGTGCCAGCTCGGGATTTTCCTCTGGGGCCAACGTCCTGACTTTC
CDR3aa: CASSGFSSGANVLTF

j_gene: TRBJ2-3
v_gene: TRBV18
d_gene: TRBD2
abundance: NA
CDR3nt: TGTGCCAGCTCACCACCGGGGACTAGCGGGAGAGGCACAGATACGCAGTATTTT
CDR3aa: CASSPPGTSGRGTDTQYF

j_gene: TRBJ2-3
v_gene: TRBV6-6
d_gene: TRBD2
abundance: NA
CDR3nt: TGTGCCAGCAGGCTAGCGGGAGCGGGAACAGATACGCAGTATTTT
CDR3aa: CASRLAGAGTDTQYF

j_gene: TRBJ1-4
v_gene: TRBV6-6
d_gene: NA
abundance: NA
CDR3nt: TGTGCCAGCAGACCCCAGGGAATCGGTGAAAAACTGTTTTTT
CDR3aa: CASRPQGIGEKLFF